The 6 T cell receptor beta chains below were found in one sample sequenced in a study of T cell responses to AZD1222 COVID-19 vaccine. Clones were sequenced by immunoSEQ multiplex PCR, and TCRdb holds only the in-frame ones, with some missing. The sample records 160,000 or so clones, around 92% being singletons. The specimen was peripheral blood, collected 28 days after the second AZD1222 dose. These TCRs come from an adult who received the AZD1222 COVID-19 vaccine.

The CDR3 is CASTLGGEQFF. CDR3 DNA sequence: TGTGCCAGCACCCTCGGGGGTGAGCAGTTCTTC. This rearrangement joins TRBV6-5 to TRBJ2-1; perhaps TRBD2 as D (6 bases). Germline loops: CDR1 MNHEY, CDR2 SVGAGI. V shed 7 bases and J shed 9 bases, with 10 bases lying between them. CDR3 length equals 11 residues.

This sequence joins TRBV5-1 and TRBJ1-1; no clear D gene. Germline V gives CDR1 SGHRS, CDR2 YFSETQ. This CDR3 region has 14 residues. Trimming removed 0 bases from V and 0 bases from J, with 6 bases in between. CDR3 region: CASSLEVMNTEAFF. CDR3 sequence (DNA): TGCGCCAGCAGCTTGGAAGTCATGAACACTGAAGCTTTCTTT.

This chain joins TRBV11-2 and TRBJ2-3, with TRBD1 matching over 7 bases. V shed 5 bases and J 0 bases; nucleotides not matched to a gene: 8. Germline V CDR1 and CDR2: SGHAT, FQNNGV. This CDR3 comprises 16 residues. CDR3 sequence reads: CASSPRTGASTDTQYF. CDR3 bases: TGTGCCAGCAGCCCAAGGACAGGAGCTAGCACAGATACGCAGTATTTT.

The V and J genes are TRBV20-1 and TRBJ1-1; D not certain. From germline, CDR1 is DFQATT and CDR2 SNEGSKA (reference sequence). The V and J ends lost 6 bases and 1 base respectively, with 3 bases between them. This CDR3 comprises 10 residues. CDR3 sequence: CSAPNTEAFF. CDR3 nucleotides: TGCAGTGCCCCGAACACTGAAGCTTTCTTT.

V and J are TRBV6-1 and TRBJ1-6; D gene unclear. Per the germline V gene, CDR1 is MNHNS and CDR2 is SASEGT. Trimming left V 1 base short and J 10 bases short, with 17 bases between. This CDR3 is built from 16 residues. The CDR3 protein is CASSEVLELRRSPLHF. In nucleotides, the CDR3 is TGTGCCAGCAGTGAAGTACTGGAGCTCCGCAGGTCACCCCTCCACTTT.

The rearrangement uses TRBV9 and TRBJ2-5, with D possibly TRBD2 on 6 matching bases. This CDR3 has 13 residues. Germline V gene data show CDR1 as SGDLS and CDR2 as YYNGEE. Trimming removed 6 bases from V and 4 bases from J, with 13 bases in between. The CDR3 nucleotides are TGTGCCAGCACCCCAGAGGAGGGAGAGACCCAGTACTTC. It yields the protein CASTPEEGETQYF. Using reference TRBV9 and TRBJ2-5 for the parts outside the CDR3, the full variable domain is DSGVTQTPKHLITATGQRVTLRCSPRSGDLSVYWYQQSLDQGLQFLIQYYNGEERAKGNILERFSAQQFPDLHSELNLSSLELGDSALYFCASTPEEGETQYFGPGTRLLVL.